This TCR beta chain was profiled in a study of Graves' ophthalmopathy and Graves' hyperthyroidism. Trimming shortened V by 3 bases and J by 5 bases, and 16 bases separated the two germline ends. This CDR3 spans 15 amino acids. Transcripts of RNA were the source for amplifying TCR beta CDR3 regions. RT-PCR with HTBI primers came first, then second-round multiplex PCR. Using its own MiXCR run on the multiplex PCR reads, TCRdb lists one record per CDR3 protein. The table has under 800,000 distinct CDR3 sequences, around a fifth seen once. The chain recombines TRBV12-3 or TRBV12-4 with TRBJ2-5; perhaps TRBD2 as D (6 bases). This receptor was identified in a woman between 18 and 29 years old with stable Graves' hyperthyroidism. Some clones in this sample may be carry-over from other donors' samples. Sequenced material: peripheral blood. The CDR3 bases are TGTGCCAGCAGTTTTGGCGGGGACCGTTGGGAGACCCAGTACTTC. It encodes CASSFGGDRWETQYF.